These T cell receptor beta chains were read from a single sample in a study of CD8 T cells in ankylosing spondylitis. TCRdb fed the 5' RACE reads into MiXCR, producing one record per CDR3 protein. Of 100,000 to 150,000 distinct CDR3 sequences detected, around 10% appear once; the ten largest clones hold roughly 4%. The sequencing sample was made of blood, either unsorted or a sorted T cell fraction (not recorded which). All receptors derive from a female donor with ankylosing spondylitis or in good health (not recorded which). CDR3s include the opening cysteine and the closing phenylalanine or tryptophan. Fields, in order: J gene, clone size, D gene, V gene, CDR3 protein, CDR3 DNA. D genes are given only for firm matches. The size of a clone is reported for some rows only, either as once, few or many, or as a class for expanded clones.

j_gene: TRBJ1-2
abundance: many
d_gene: .
v_gene: TRBV5-1
CDR3aa: CASSSGGFVTYGYTF
CDR3nt: TGCGCCAGCAGCTCCGGGGGCTTCGTCACTTATGGCTACACCTTC

j_gene: TRBJ2-3
abundance: many
d_gene: .
v_gene: TRBV7-2
CDR3aa: CASSFYIPGSDTQYF
CDR3nt: TGTGCCAGCAGCTTCTACATCCCCGGGTCAGATACGCAGTATTTT

j_gene: TRBJ2-7
abundance: many
d_gene: .
v_gene: TRBV12-3/TRBV12-4
CDR3aa: CASSSRQVGEEQYF
CDR3nt: TGTGCCAGCAGTTCGAGACAGGTCGGGGAAGAGCAGTACTTC

j_gene: TRBJ1-5
abundance: many
d_gene: TRBD1
v_gene: TRBV28
CDR3aa: CASSSGGPNQPQHF
CDR3nt: TGTGCCAGCAGTTCAGGGGGGCCCAATCAGCCCCAGCATTTT

j_gene: TRBJ2-1
abundance: many
d_gene: .
v_gene: TRBV20-1
CDR3aa: CSARAEDGSSYNEQFF
CDR3nt: TGCAGTGCTAGAGCGGAGGACGGAAGCTCCTACAATGAGCAGTTCTTC

j_gene: TRBJ1-1
abundance: many
d_gene: .
v_gene: TRBV6-5
CDR3aa: CASSYGLAVEAFF
CDR3nt: TGTGCCAGCAGTTATGGTTTGGCGGTTGAAGCTTTCTTT

j_gene: TRBJ1-2
abundance: many
d_gene: .
v_gene: TRBV7-2
CDR3aa: CASSLAQGLGYTF
CDR3nt: TGTGCCAGCAGCTTAGCGCAGGGGTTAGGCTACACCTTC

j_gene: TRBJ1-1
abundance: many
d_gene: .
v_gene: TRBV20-1
CDR3aa: CSASAPGGAFF
CDR3nt: TGCAGTGCTAGCGCACCGGGGGGGGCTTTCTTT

j_gene: TRBJ2-1
abundance: .
d_gene: .
v_gene: TRBV28
CDR3aa: CASTWTAKYNEQFF
CDR3nt: TGTGCCAGCACCTGGACAGCAAAATACAATGAGCAGTTTTTC

j_gene: TRBJ2-2
abundance: .
d_gene: .
v_gene: TRBV30
CDR3aa: CACPGTGNTGELFF
CDR3nt: TGTGCCTGTCCCGGGACTGGAAACACCGGGGAGCTGTTTTTT

j_gene: TRBJ1-2
abundance: few
d_gene: .
v_gene: TRBV20-1
CDR3aa: CSARDPTAGGYTF
CDR3nt: TGCAGTGCTAGAGACCCCACCGCAGGCGGCTACACCTTC

j_gene: TRBJ2-2
abundance: .
d_gene: .
v_gene: TRBV5-6
CDR3aa: CASSPLGAGELFF
CDR3nt: TGTGCCAGCAGCCCTTTAGGGGCCGGGGAGCTGTTTTTT

j_gene: TRBJ1-1
abundance: .
d_gene: .
v_gene: TRBV2
CDR3aa: CASRGPGAFF
CDR3nt: TGTGCCAGCAGGGGCCCGGGGGCTTTCTTT

j_gene: TRBJ2-7
abundance: .
d_gene: TRBD2
v_gene: TRBV4-1
CDR3aa: CASSQEMREVNYEQYF
CDR3nt: TGCGCCAGCAGCCAAGAAATGCGGGAGGTAAACTACGAGCAGTACTTC

j_gene: TRBJ2-5
abundance: many
d_gene: .
v_gene: TRBV5-1
CDR3aa: CASSFSHPEETQYF
CDR3nt: TGCGCCAGCAGCTTCTCCCACCCGGAAGAGACCCAGTACTTC

j_gene: TRBJ1-1
abundance: many
d_gene: TRBD1
v_gene: TRBV7-6
CDR3aa: CASSYQGGSEAFF
CDR3nt: TGTGCCAGCAGCTACCAGGGGGGGTCGGAAGCTTTCTTT

j_gene: TRBJ2-5
abundance: many
d_gene: TRBD1
v_gene: TRBV5-1
CDR3aa: CASSLGTGYDETQYF
CDR3nt: TGCGCCAGCAGCTTAGGGACAGGGTACGACGAGACCCAGTACTTC

j_gene: TRBJ1-6
abundance: many
d_gene: .
v_gene: TRBV27
CDR3aa: CASSFEPGSNSPLHF
CDR3nt: TGTGCCAGCAGTTTCGAGCCAGGGAGCAATTCACCCCTCCACTTT

j_gene: TRBJ2-2
abundance: many
d_gene: .
v_gene: TRBV5-1
CDR3aa: CASSLSSGTGELFF
CDR3nt: TGCGCCAGCAGCTTATCGAGCGGGACCGGGGAGCTGTTTTTT

j_gene: TRBJ1-2
abundance: many
d_gene: .
v_gene: TRBV10-3
CDR3aa: CAISEPGFRGYTF
CDR3nt: TGTGCCATCAGTGAGCCAGGGTTCCGGGGCTACACCTTC

j_gene: TRBJ2-7
abundance: once
d_gene: .
v_gene: TRBV6-5
CDR3aa: CASSLTLGSYEQYF
CDR3nt: TGTGCCAGCAGTCTAACTCTGGGGTCCTACGAGCAGTACTTC

j_gene: TRBJ2-1
abundance: many
d_gene: TRBD2
v_gene: TRBV10-3
CDR3aa: CAISEPSASGDNEQFF
CDR3nt: TGTGCCATCAGTGAGCCCTCAGCTAGCGGGGACAATGAGCAGTTCTTC

j_gene: TRBJ1-1
abundance: .
d_gene: .
v_gene: TRBV6-1
CDR3aa: CASSRGQPMNTEAFF
CDR3nt: TGTGCCAGCAGCCGGGGACAACCCATGAACACTGAAGCTTTCTTT

j_gene: TRBJ2-3
abundance: many
d_gene: TRBD2
v_gene: TRBV4-2
CDR3aa: CASSQDQAGADTQYF
CDR3nt: TGTGCCAGCAGCCAAGATCAAGCGGGAGCGGATACGCAGTATTTT

j_gene: TRBJ2-1
abundance: .
d_gene: .
v_gene: TRBV7-3
CDR3aa: CASSLVDNEQFF
CDR3nt: TGTGCCAGCAGCTTAGTGGACAATGAGCAGTTCTTC

j_gene: TRBJ2-1
abundance: many
d_gene: .
v_gene: TRBV7-2
CDR3aa: CASSLERDLEQFF
CDR3nt: TGTGCCAGCAGCTTAGAACGGGACCTTGAGCAGTTCTTC

j_gene: TRBJ1-3
abundance: .
d_gene: .
v_gene: TRBV29-1
CDR3aa: CSVVLRQGKNLGNTIYF
CDR3nt: TGCAGCGTTGTCCTCAGGCAGGGGAAAAACCTTGGAAACACCATATATTTT